This T cell receptor beta chain was captured in a study of cytomegalovirus exposure and HLA in healthy donors. Whole-study findings and limits: The authors later linked a missense DCLRE1C variant to TCR beta V- and J-gene trimming. Most CMV-associated TCR beta chains appeared HLA-restricted in a later analysis. An observed cluster of highly shared sequence variants was recorded as a likely sequencing artifact. Cytomegalovirus-associated TCR beta chains were listed, numbering some 150.

Of note for this clone: What it binds is not known.

Primers for the PCR totalled 60 Vbeta and 13 Jbeta. Only in-frame clones appear in the TCRdb table, and some are missing; sequencing was by immunoSEQ multiplex PCR. This repertoire shows some 110,000 clones, around a tenth found once; its top ten account for roughly 3%. Germline values: CDR1 MNHEY, CDR2 SVGAGI. J was trimmed by 8 bases and V by 5 bases; bases with no gene match: 10. The CDR3 has 14 amino acids. V is TRBV6-5 and J is TRBJ1-2, with TRBD1 matching 8 bases. The sample was PBMCs. This receptor was taken from a young man in good health and CMV-seronegative. CDR3 sequence (DNA): TGTGCCAGCAGTCCGGACAGGGTGTCTTGGGGCTACACCTTC. Its protein is CASSPDRVSWGYTF.